This TCR beta chain is from a study of blood T cell repertoires in COVID-19. Across the whole study: There were acute and convalescent COVID-19 samples, and they came from the United States, Italy and Spain. In each case, the material was cDNA or gDNA derived from T cells, B-cell-depleted T cells, or PBMCs.

In the authors' workflow: How many nucleated cells were present was estimated from reference gene primer amplification. Libraries were prepared by immunoSEQ multiplex PCR; TCRdb keeps only in-frame clonotypes and omits some of them. Clonal size and the V and J genes are those of that table, whereas D and trimming came from the DNA. The table has 140,000 or so clones, approximately 80% seen once. The CDR3 length is 14 residues. Germline lookup yields CDR1 SGHTA and CDR2 FQGTGA. V shed 5 bases and J 10 bases; nucleotides not matched to a gene: 12. The chain joins TRBV7-3 to TRBJ1-2; 8 nucleotides line up with TRBD1. The sequencing input was peripheral blood. This receptor was identified in a man aged 50 to 60 with acute or convalescent COVID-19. CDR3 in amino acids: CASSRTGQGEAYTF. In DNA, the CDR3 is TGTGCCAGCAGCCGGACCGGACAGGGAGAGGCCTACACCTTC.